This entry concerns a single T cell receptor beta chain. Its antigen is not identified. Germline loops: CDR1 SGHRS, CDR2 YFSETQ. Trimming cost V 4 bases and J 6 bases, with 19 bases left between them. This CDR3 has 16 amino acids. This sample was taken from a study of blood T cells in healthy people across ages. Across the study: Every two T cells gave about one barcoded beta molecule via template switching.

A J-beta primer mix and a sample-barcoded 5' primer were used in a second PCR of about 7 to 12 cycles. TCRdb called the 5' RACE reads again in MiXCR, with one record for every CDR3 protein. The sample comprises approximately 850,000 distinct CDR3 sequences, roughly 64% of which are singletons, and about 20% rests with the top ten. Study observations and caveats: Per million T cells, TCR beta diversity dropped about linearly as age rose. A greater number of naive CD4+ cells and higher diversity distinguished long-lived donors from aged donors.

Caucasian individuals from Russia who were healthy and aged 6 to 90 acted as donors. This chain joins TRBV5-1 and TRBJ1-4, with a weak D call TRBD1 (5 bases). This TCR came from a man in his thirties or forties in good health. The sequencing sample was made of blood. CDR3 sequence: CASSPYGGEFDEKLFF. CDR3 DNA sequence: TGCGCCAGCAGCCCGTACGGAGGGGAATTCGATGAAAAACTGTTTTTT. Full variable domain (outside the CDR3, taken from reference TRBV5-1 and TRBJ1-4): KAGVTQTPRYLIKTRGQQVTLSCSPISGHRSVSWYQQTPGQGLQFLFEYFSETQRNKGNFPGRFSGRQFSNSRSEMNVSTLELGDSALYLCASSPYGGEFDEKLFFGSGTQLSVL.